These 17 T cell receptor beta chains came from one sample sequenced in a study of blood T cell repertoires in COVID-19. The repertoire was sequenced with immunoSEQ multiplex PCR; TCRdb's copy has only in-frame clones and lacks some. The sample shows roughly 250,000 clones, roughly 80% of them seen only once. The sequenced sample was peripheral blood. Receptors originate from a woman aged 40 to 50 with active or convalescent COVID-19.

V is TRBV6-5 and J is TRBJ2-4, with 7 bases that match TRBD1. CDR1 is MNHEY and CDR2 is SVGAGI in the germline V gene. V shed 4 bases, J shed 8 bases, and the junction held 8 bases outside the gene matches. The CDR3 sequence is 14 residues long. CDR3 region: CASSSDRVGDIQYF. Written as DNA, the CDR3 is TGTGCCAGCAGTTCCGACAGGGTGGGGGACATTCAGTACTTC.

This clone was seen only a few times. The rearrangement links TRBV10-2 to TRBJ2-7; unclear D gene. Germline values: CDR1 WSHSY, CDR2 SAAADI. CDR3 size: 14 residues. V shed 6 bases and J shed 0 bases, with 12 bases lying between them. CDR3 protein: CASSPKRSSYEQYF. The CDR3 nucleotides read TGCGCCAGCAGCCCCAAACGGAGCTCCTACGAGCAGTACTTC.

This rearrangement joins TRBV5-1 to TRBJ2-5, with 9 bases fitting TRBD2. Germline CDR1 SGHRS, CDR2 YFSETQ. The V and J ends lost 4 bases and 4 bases, in that order; junction bases with no gene match: 5. The CDR3 contains 14 residues. The CDR3 region is CASSAGGPRETQYF. Here the CDR3 DNA reads TGCGCCAGCAGCGCGGGGGGGCCGAGAGAGACCCAGTACTTC.

The chain employs TRBV2 and TRBJ2-3, with a weak D call TRBD2 (5 bases). V was pared by 7 bases and J by 1 base, with 12 bases between. Germline V lookup: CDR1 SNHLY, CDR2 FYNNEI. The CDR3 sequence is 14 residues long. The CDR3 DNA reads TGTGCCAGCAAGATCAGGACTGGCACAGATACGCAGTATTTT. It specifies CASKIRTGTDTQYF.

The genes are TRBV10-2 and TRBJ1-1; 7 bases align to TRBD1. Germline V gene sequence: CDR1 WSHSY, CDR2 SAAADI. There are 11 residues in the CDR3. Trimming removed 10 bases from V and 11 bases from J; junction bases left unmatched: 10. CDR3 residues: CATMGTAFAFF. DNA of the CDR3: TGCGCCACCATGGGGACAGCGTTCGCTTTCTTT.

This clone was detected only a few times. The rearrangement uses TRBV5-4 and TRBJ2-5, with D maybe TRBD1 (5 bases). Germline V gene sequence: CDR1 SGHNT, CDR2 YYREEE (reference sequence). Trimming pared 0 bases from V and 0 bases from J, leaving 12 bases between. CDR3 size: 16 residues. CDR3 nucleotide sequence: TGTGCCAGCAGCTTGGAGGGCAGGGCCTACCAAGAGACCCAGTACTTC. Encoded protein: CASSLEGRAYQETQYF.

The chain uses TRBV6-5 and TRBJ2-5, with 9 bases that match TRBD1. The germline CDR1 and CDR2 sequences are MNHEY and SVGAGI. The CDR3 is 14 residues long. After removal of 6 bases from V and 3 bases from J, the junction contained 5 bases not matched to a gene. CDR3 in DNA: TGTGCCAGCAGATGGGACAGGGTCAAAGAGACCCAGTACTTC. Encoded protein: CASRWDRVKETQYF.

This clone came up once. CDR3 DNA: TGTGCCATCAGTGAGTCTGAGAACTATGGCTACACCTTC. Protein sequence: CAISESENYGYTF. The gene calls are TRBV10-3 and TRBJ1-2, with no clear D. CDR1 and CDR2 from the germline V gene are ENHRY and SYGVKD. The CDR3 contains 13 residues. V lost 0 bases, J lost 2 bases, and 4 bases lay in between.

The chain employs TRBV19 and TRBJ2-1; a weak D match, TRBD2 (5 bases). Trimming stripped 1 base from V and 9 bases from J, with 16 bases between. Germline values: CDR1 LNHDA, CDR2 SQIVND (reference sequence). The CDR3 sequence is 15 residues long. CDR3 loop: CASSIGFPAGGEQFF. Written as DNA, the CDR3 is TGTGCCAGTAGTATAGGATTTCCCGCGGGTGGTGAGCAGTTCTTC.

The chain links TRBV5-4 to TRBJ1-6, with 7 bases that match TRBD1. CDR1 and CDR2 (germline): SGHNT, YYREEE (reference sequence). V shed 6 bases and J 9 bases; nucleotides not matched to a gene: 9. The length of the CDR3 is 14 residues. This CDR3 is CASMEQGLGSPLHF. CDR3 bases: TGTGCCAGCATGGAACAGGGGTTAGGTTCACCCCTCCACTTT. The full variable domain, completed using reference TRBV5-4 and TRBJ1-6, is ETGVTQSPTHLIKTRGQQVTLRCSSQSGHNTVSWYQQALGQGPQFIFQYYREEENGRGNFPPRFSGLQFPNYSSELNVNALELDDSALYLCASMEQGLGSPLHFGNGTRLTVT.

The DNA of the CDR3 is TGTGCCAGCAGCTCTAACGCTCCGGGACAGTCCCTCTCTGGGGCCAACGTCCTGACTTTC. Translating gives CASSSNAPGQSLSGANVLTF. The chain combines TRBV13 with TRBJ2-6, with 7 bases fitting TRBD1. V lost 4 bases and J lost 0; bases outside the gene matches: 15. The germline V gene encodes CDR1 PRHDT and CDR2 FYEKMQ (reference sequence). The CDR3 runs 20 residues.

Details on this clone: Other DNA sequences of this sample code for an identical CDR3. V is TRBV5-6 and J is TRBJ1-3; 8 nucleotides agree with TRBD1. Trimming cost V 4 bases and J 4 bases; bases outside gene matches: 7. The CDR3 consists of 15 residues. The germline V gene encodes CDR1 SGHDT and CDR2 YYEEEE. Here the CDR3 reads CASSPTGGTGNTIYF. CDR3 sequence (DNA): TGTGCCAGCAGCCCCACAGGGGGGACGGGAAACACCATATATTTT.

The rearrangement uses TRBV5-1 and TRBJ2-1, with 9 bases lining up with TRBD2. This CDR3 has 17 residues. CDR1 SGHRS and CDR2 YFSETQ come from the germline V gene. V shed 2 bases, J shed 1 base, and the junction held 7 bases outside the gene matches. The CDR3 region is CASSLSPSGGSYNEQFF. CDR3 sequence (DNA): TGCGCCAGCAGCTTAAGTCCGAGCGGGGGGTCCTACAATGAGCAGTTCTTC.

The chain uses TRBV4-1 and TRBJ2-5; maybe TRBD1 (6 bases). The CDR3 extends over 13 amino acids. Germline CDR1 is MGHRA and CDR2 is YSYEKL. V gave up 2 bases and J gave up 3 bases, with 7 bases separating them. The CDR3 protein is CASSQRTEETQYF. The CDR3, as DNA: TGCGCCAGCAGCCAAAGGACAGAAGAGACCCAGTACTTC.

This clone has just a few counts. This chain uses TRBV6-5 with TRBJ1-2, with TRBD1 matching over 7 bases. The CDR3 runs 13 residues. From germline, CDR1 is MNHEY and CDR2 SVGAGI. V gave up 6 bases and J gave up 3 bases; unmatched junction bases: 4. CDR3 DNA: TGTGCCAGCAGGGATACAGGGGACTATGGCTACACCTTC. Residues: CASRDTGDYGYTF.

This chain connects TRBV5-5 to TRBJ1-2; D is unresolved. There are 12 residues in the CDR3. Deletions cut 2 bases from V and 8 bases from J, with 10 bases between. Germline loops: CDR1 SGHKS, CDR2 YYEKEE (reference sequence). The CDR3 is CASSFSGSGYTF. The CDR3 nucleotides are TGTGCCAGCAGCTTCTCGGGTTCAGGCTACACCTTC.

The chain carries TRBV5-1 and TRBJ1-4; possible D gene TRBD1, 6 bases. CDR1 SGHRS and CDR2 YFSETQ come from the germline V gene. The germline V and J ends were trimmed by 4 bases and 3 bases, with 13 bases remaining between them. This CDR3 has 15 residues. CDR3 nucleotide sequence: TGCGCCAGCAGCCGAGAGACAGGCCCTAATGAAAAACTGTTTTTT. Translation: CASSRETGPNEKLFF.